This TCR beta chain stems from a study of cytomegalovirus exposure and HLA in healthy donors. The CDR3 runs 16 residues. Germline CDR1 is SGHDT and CDR2 is YYEEEE. J lost 0 bases, V lost 4 bases, and 5 bases had no gene match. Sequencing was performed with immunoSEQ multiplex PCR; in TCRdb, only in-frame clones are kept and a portion is missing. The sample has 130,000 or so clones, roughly 87% seen once. Sequenced sample: PBMCs. This receptor was identified in a woman under 30 in good health and CMV-seropositive. The chain employs TRBV5-6 and TRBJ2-2; 8 bases match TRBD1. CDR3 DNA: TGTGCCAGCAGCATACCGGACAGGGCGAACACCGGGGAGCTGTTTTTT. Its protein product is CASSIPDRANTGELFF.